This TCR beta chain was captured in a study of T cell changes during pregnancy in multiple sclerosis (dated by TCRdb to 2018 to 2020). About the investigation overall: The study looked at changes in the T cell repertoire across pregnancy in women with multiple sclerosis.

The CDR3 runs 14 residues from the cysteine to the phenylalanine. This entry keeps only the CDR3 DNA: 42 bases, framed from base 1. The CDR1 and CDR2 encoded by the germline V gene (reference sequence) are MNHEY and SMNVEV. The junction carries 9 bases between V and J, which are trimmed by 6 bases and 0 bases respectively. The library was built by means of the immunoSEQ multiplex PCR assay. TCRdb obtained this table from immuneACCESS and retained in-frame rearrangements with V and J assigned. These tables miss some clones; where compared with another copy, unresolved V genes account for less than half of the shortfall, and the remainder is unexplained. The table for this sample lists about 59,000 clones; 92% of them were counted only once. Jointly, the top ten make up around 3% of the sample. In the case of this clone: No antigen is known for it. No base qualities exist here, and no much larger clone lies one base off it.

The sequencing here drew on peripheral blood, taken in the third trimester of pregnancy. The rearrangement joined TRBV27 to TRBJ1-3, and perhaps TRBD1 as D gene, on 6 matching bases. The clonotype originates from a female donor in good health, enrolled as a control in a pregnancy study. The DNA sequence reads TGTGCCAGCAGGGACAGTAGCTCTGGAAACACCATATATTTT. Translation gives CASRDSSSGNTIYF.